Below are 15 T cell receptor beta chains sequenced from a single sample in a study of control samples from healthy donors and cancer patients. Measured with immunoSEQ multiplex PCR; TCRdb has only the in-frame clones, and not every one. The sample lists about 140,000 clones, roughly 92% occurring once. Sequences were obtained from blood. These receptor sequences come from a man aged 25 to 45 in good health.

The V gene is TRBV18, the J gene TRBJ2-5; tentatively, D is TRBD2 (5 bases). The germline gives CDR1 KGHSH, CDR2 LQKENI. Trimming took 5 bases from V and 4 from J, leaving 11 bases between them. CDR3 length: 13 residues. The chain's CDR3 is CASSDSGRETQYF. CDR3 sequence (DNA): TGTGCCAGCTCAGATTCTGGGAGAGAGACCCAGTACTTC.

V is TRBV4-1 and J is TRBJ2-5; possible D gene TRBD1, 6 bases. Germline CDR1 reads MGHRA; CDR2 reads YSYEKL. V shed 3 bases and J shed 3 bases, with 17 bases lying between them. CDR3 size: 16 residues. The CDR3 nucleotides are TGCGCCAGCAGCCAGGACGGGACATTAAGCGAAGAGACCCAGTACTTC. Translated, it gives CASSQDGTLSEETQYF.

The V gene is TRBV28, the J gene TRBJ1-5, with D possibly matching TRBD1 (5 bases). This CDR3 contains 12 residues. V lost 6 bases to trimming and J lost 5 bases, with 8 bases between them. In germline, CDR1 is MDHEN, CDR2 SYDVKM. The CDR3 is CASRRGYQPQHF. CDR3 nucleotides: TGTGCCAGCAGAAGGGGTTATCAGCCCCAGCATTTT.

V gene TRBV2 combines with J gene TRBJ2-2; tentatively, D is TRBD1 (6 bases). Germline lookup yields CDR1 SNHLY and CDR2 FYNNEI. Trimming cost V 7 bases and J 6 bases, with 24 bases left between them. CDR3 size: 17 residues. The chain's CDR3 is CASNRETGYGVPGELFF. DNA of the CDR3: TGTGCCAGCAACCGAGAGACAGGCTATGGCGTCCCCGGGGAGCTGTTTTTT.

This rearrangement joins TRBV6-5 to TRBJ1-4, with D unresolved. The CDR3 is made up of 16 amino acids. Trimming shortened V by 0 bases and J by 0 bases, and 8 bases separated the two germline ends. Germline V gene lookup returns CDR1 MNHEY and CDR2 SVGAGI. Written as DNA, the CDR3 is TGTGCCAGCAGTTACTCTCTAGCTACAACTAATGAAAAACTGTTTTTT. This sequence encodes CASSYSLATTNEKLFF.

The chain is built from TRBV11-2 and TRBJ2-2; a possible D gene is TRBD1 (5 bases). There are 19 residues in the CDR3. V was cut by 4 bases and J by 6 bases, with 27 bases left in between. CDR1 is SGHAT, CDR2 FQNNGV, per germline. Here the CDR3 reads CASSSRALRRGFGSGELFF. The CDR3 DNA reads TGTGCCAGCAGCTCCCGAGCCCTTCGTAGGGGCTTCGGTTCCGGGGAGCTGTTTTTT.

The chain is built from TRBV9 and TRBJ1-3; no firm D call. The V gene lost 5 bases and the J gene lost 2 bases, with 8 bases spanning the gap. Looked up from germline, CDR1 is SGDLS and CDR2 is YYNGEE. The CDR3 is 13 residues long. The CDR3 spells CASRRVPGNTIYF. CDR3 bases: TGTGCCAGCAGGAGGGTGCCTGGAAACACCATATATTTT.

The rearrangement links TRBV6-2 or TRBV6-3 to TRBJ2-7; D not certain. V lost 5 bases, J lost 3 bases, and 11 bases lay in between. Per germline, CDR1 MNHEY and CDR2 SVGEGT. The CDR3 runs to 13 residues. CDR3 region: CASSPLGFYEQYF. DNA of the CDR3: TGTGCCAGCAGTCCACTTGGGTTCTACGAGCAGTACTTC.

The rearrangement joins TRBV3-1 (or the pseudogene TRBV3-2) to TRBJ2-2; D unclear. The CDR3 is 16 amino acids. Germline values: CDR1 LGHDT, CDR2 YNNKEL (reference sequence). Trimming shortened V by 0 bases and J by 1 base, and 9 bases separated the two germline ends. DNA of the CDR3: TGTGCCAGCAGCCAAGAGGTCTTTATGAACACCGGGGAGCTGTTTTTT. Translated: CASSQEVFMNTGELFF.

The chain carries TRBV4-3 and TRBJ2-7; 8 nucleotides align to TRBD1. Germline V gene data show CDR1 as LGHNA and CDR2 as YSLEER. The ends lost 4 bases at V and 0 bases at J; junction bases unmatched: 5. The CDR3 is made up of 15 amino acids. The CDR3 bases are TGCGCCAGCAGCCCGGGGACAGGAAGCTCCTACGAGCAGTACTTC. Protein product: CASSPGTGSSYEQYF.

This clone has only one observation. This rearrangement joins TRBV10-3 to TRBJ2-7, with D possibly matching TRBD1 (6 bases). The CDR3 is 15 residues long. V shed 0 bases and J shed 5 bases, with 14 bases lying between them. Germline lookup yields CDR1 ENHRY and CDR2 SYGVKD. The CDR3 DNA is TGTGCCATCAGTGAGTCGACAGGACTTAACGACGAGCAGTACTTC. Translated, it gives CAISESTGLNDEQYF.

The chain recombines TRBV9 with TRBJ2-1, with 11 bases that match TRBD2. The germline V gene has CDR1 SGDLS and CDR2 YYNGEE. The CDR3 sequence is 17 residues long. The V gene end was trimmed by 0 bases and the J gene end by 6 bases; junction bases not matched to a gene: 8. CDR3: CASSVARGTSGFNEQFF. In DNA, the CDR3 is TGTGCCAGCAGCGTAGCGAGAGGGACTAGCGGATTCAATGAGCAGTTCTTC.

The V and J genes are TRBV7-3 and TRBJ2-2, with TRBD2 matching 13 bases. This CDR3 region has 15 residues. CDR1 and CDR2 from the germline V gene are SGHTA and FQGTGA. Trimming cost V 2 bases and J 7 bases; bases outside gene matches: 1. The CDR3 bases are TGTGCCAGCAGCTTAGGGACTAGCGGGATCGGGGAGCTGTTTTTT. Translating it yields CASSLGTSGIGELFF.

V gene TRBV18 combines with J gene TRBJ1-6; D ambiguous. Trimming pared 3 bases from V and 7 bases from J, leaving 16 bases between. CDR1 is KGHSH, CDR2 LQKENI, per germline. The CDR3 has 16 residues. The CDR3 coding sequence is TGTGCCAGCTCACCGGTCCCTCCTGAGCGGAATTCACCCCTCCACTTT. Its translation is CASSPVPPERNSPLHF.

The J gene is TRBJ1-2, the V gene TRBV6-5; 8 nucleotides align to TRBD1. Germline V gene data show CDR1 as MNHEY and CDR2 as SVGAGI. This CDR3 spans 15 amino acids. The ends lost 2 bases at V and 8 bases at J; junction bases unmatched: 10. CDR3 region: CASSYRTGKGGGYTF. In nucleotides, the CDR3 is TGTGCCAGCAGTTACAGGACAGGGAAAGGAGGCGGCTACACCTTC.